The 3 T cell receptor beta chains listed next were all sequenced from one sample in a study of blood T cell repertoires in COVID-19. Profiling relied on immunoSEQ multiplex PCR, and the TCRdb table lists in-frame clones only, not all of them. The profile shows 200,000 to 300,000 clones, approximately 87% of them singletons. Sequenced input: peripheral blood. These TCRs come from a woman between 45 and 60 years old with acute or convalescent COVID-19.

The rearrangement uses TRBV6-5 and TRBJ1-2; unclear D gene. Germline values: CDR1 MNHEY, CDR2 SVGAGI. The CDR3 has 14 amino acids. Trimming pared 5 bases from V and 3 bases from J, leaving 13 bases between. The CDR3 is CASSQRQPDYGYTF. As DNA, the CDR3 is TGTGCCAGCAGTCAAAGACAACCCGACTATGGCTACACCTTC.

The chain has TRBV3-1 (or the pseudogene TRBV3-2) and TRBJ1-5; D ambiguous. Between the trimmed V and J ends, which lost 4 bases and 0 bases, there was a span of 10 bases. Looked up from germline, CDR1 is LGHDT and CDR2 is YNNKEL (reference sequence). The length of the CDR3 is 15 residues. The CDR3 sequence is CASSPLYGSNQPQHF. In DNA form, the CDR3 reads TGTGCCAGCAGCCCCCTCTACGGTAGCAATCAGCCCCAGCATTTT.

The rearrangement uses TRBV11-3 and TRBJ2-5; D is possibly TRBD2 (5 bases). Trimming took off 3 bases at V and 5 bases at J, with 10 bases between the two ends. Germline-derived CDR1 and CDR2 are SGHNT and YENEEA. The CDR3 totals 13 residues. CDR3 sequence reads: CASSLNGGETQYF. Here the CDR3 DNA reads TGTGCCAGCAGCTTGAACGGCGGGGAGACCCAGTACTTC.